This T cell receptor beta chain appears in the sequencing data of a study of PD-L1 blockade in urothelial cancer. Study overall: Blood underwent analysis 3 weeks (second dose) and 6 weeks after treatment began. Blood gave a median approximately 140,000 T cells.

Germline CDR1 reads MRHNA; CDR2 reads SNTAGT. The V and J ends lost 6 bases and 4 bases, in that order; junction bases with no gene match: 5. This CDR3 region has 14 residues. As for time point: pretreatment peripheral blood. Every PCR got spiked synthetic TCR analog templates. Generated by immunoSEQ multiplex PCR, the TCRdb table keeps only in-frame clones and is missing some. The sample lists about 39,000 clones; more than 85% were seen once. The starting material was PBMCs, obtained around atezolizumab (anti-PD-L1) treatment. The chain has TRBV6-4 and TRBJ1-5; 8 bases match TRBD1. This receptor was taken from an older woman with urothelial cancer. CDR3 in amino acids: CASSLTGGNQPQHF. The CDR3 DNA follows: TGTGCCAGCAGCTTAACAGGGGGTAATCAGCCCCAGCATTTT.